The entry below gives a single TCR beta chain sequence along with its context. Its antigen is undetermined. This sample was included in a study of T cells expressing NK-cell markers. General observations from the study: In a few donors, these clonotypes also led the CD3+CD56-NKG2C+ fraction.

TCRdb reprocessed the 5' RACE reads, keeping one entry per CDR3 protein, no DNA. Here the sample table reports around 550,000 distinct CDR3 sequences. This CDR3 has 18 residues. Germline values: CDR1 MGHRA, CDR2 YSYEKL. The sequence was collected from a man aged 18 to 29 in good health. The sequenced sample consisted of blood T cells: a sorted CD56 or NKG2C T cell subset, CD4+ or CD8+ T cells, or bulk PBMC T cells (not recorded which). V gene TRBV4-1 combines with J gene TRBJ2-5; TCRdb proposes TRBD1, but this gene call is untestable without DNA. The CDR3 sequence: CASSHLRGDRGPQETQYF.